Listed below are T cell receptor beta chains from one sample, sequenced in a study of blood T cell repertoires in COVID-19. Method: immunoSEQ multiplex PCR; TCRdb's copy keeps in-frame clones and lacks some. The table shows some 120,000 clones, with more than 65% occurring only once. The sample was peripheral blood. These receptors all come from a woman between 65 and 79 years old with acute or convalescent COVID-19. CDR3s include the opening cysteine and the closing phenylalanine or tryptophan. The order of the fields is J gene, D gene, V gene, clone size, CDR3 DNA, CDR3 protein. The D gene is left open where the match is weak. Only some rows state a clone size, as once, few, many or a class for expanded clones.

j_call: TRBJ2-3
d_call: TRBD1
v_call: TRBV6-5
clone_size: -
cdr3_nt: TGTGCCAGCAGTCGGACAGGGCCAGATACGCAGTATTTT
cdr3_aa: CASSRTGPDTQYF

j_call: TRBJ1-2
d_call: -
v_call: TRBV6-1
clone_size: -
cdr3_nt: TGTGCCAGCAGTGAAATCAGGAACTATGGCTACACCTTC
cdr3_aa: CASSEIRNYGYTF

j_call: TRBJ1-5
d_call: -
v_call: TRBV28
clone_size: -
cdr3_nt: TGTGCCAGCAGTTTCATGGTGGGAGTTCAGCCCCAGCATTTT
cdr3_aa: CASSFMVGVQPQHF

j_call: TRBJ2-5
d_call: -
v_call: TRBV18
clone_size: -
cdr3_nt: TGTGCCAGCTCACCACTCGGCAGGGGGGCAAAAGAGACCCAGTACTTC
cdr3_aa: CASSPLGRGAKETQYF

j_call: TRBJ2-7
d_call: TRBD1
v_call: TRBV25-1
clone_size: -
cdr3_nt: TGTGCCAGCAGTGGTGAGACAGGGAAAGGCGAGCAGTACTTC
cdr3_aa: CASSGETGKGEQYF

j_call: TRBJ2-7
d_call: TRBD1
v_call: TRBV10-2
clone_size: -
cdr3_nt: TGCGCCAGCAGTGATGTCGGGACAGGCAAGGGAGAGCAGTACTTC
cdr3_aa: CASSDVGTGKGEQYF

j_call: TRBJ2-3
d_call: TRBD2
v_call: TRBV4-2
clone_size: -
cdr3_nt: TGTGCCAGCAGCCAAGTACGCGGGAGCGGCACAGATACGCAGTATTTT
cdr3_aa: CASSQVRGSGTDTQYF

j_call: TRBJ1-2
d_call: TRBD1
v_call: TRBV2
clone_size: -
cdr3_nt: TGTGCCAGCAGCGGGGACAGCGGCTATGGCTACACCTTC
cdr3_aa: CASSGDSGYGYTF

j_call: TRBJ2-1
d_call: -
v_call: TRBV29-1
clone_size: once
cdr3_nt: TGCAGCGCCGGCGGAGGATGGAATGAGCAGTTCTTC
cdr3_aa: CSAGGGWNEQFF

j_call: TRBJ1-3
d_call: -
v_call: TRBV6-5
clone_size: -
cdr3_nt: TGTGCCAGCAGCCCGGGATTGGTCTCTGGAAACACCATATATTTT
cdr3_aa: CASSPGLVSGNTIYF

j_call: TRBJ1-6
d_call: -
v_call: TRBV7-6
clone_size: -
cdr3_nt: TGTGCCAGCAGCCCCCGACAGAATTCACCCCTCCACTTT
cdr3_aa: CASSPRQNSPLHF

j_call: TRBJ1-2
d_call: -
v_call: TRBV29-1
clone_size: -
cdr3_nt: TGCAGCGCCAAAATTGGACTGAGTGGGTATGGCTACACCTTC
cdr3_aa: CSAKIGLSGYGYTF

j_call: TRBJ2-3
d_call: -
v_call: TRBV29-1
clone_size: few
cdr3_nt: TGCAGCGTTGGGCGGGCCACCACAGATACGCAGTATTTT
cdr3_aa: CSVGRATTDTQYF

j_call: TRBJ2-7
d_call: TRBD1
v_call: TRBV28
clone_size: many
cdr3_nt: TGTGCCAGCAGTTTTCCTGCTTGGACAGGGGAGTACGAGCAGTACTTC
cdr3_aa: CASSFPAWTGEYEQYF

j_call: TRBJ2-3
d_call: -
v_call: TRBV7-9
clone_size: -
cdr3_nt: TGTGCCAGCAGCTTAGGGGTCGGGGGTAGCACAGATACGCAGTATTTT
cdr3_aa: CASSLGVGGSTDTQYF

j_call: TRBJ2-7
d_call: TRBD1
v_call: TRBV28
clone_size: -
cdr3_nt: TGTGCCAGCACCAAGATCGGTCAGGGGGTAGTTTACGAGCAGTACTTC
cdr3_aa: CASTKIGQGVVYEQYF

j_call: TRBJ2-7
d_call: -
v_call: TRBV14
clone_size: -
cdr3_nt: TGTGCCAGCAGCCAAGTACGGTCCTACGAGCAGTACTTC
cdr3_aa: CASSQVRSYEQYF

j_call: TRBJ2-2
d_call: TRBD1
v_call: TRBV7-9
clone_size: once
cdr3_nt: TGTGCCAGCAGCTCCCCCACAGGGGGCCCCGGGGAGCTGTTTTTT
cdr3_aa: CASSSPTGGPGELFF

j_call: TRBJ2-3
d_call: -
v_call: TRBV4-3
clone_size: -
cdr3_nt: TGCGCCAGCAGCCAAGATAGCAGGGGGGTCACAGATACGCAGTATTTT
cdr3_aa: CASSQDSRGVTDTQYF

j_call: TRBJ2-4
d_call: -
v_call: TRBV19
clone_size: -
cdr3_nt: TGTGCCAGTAGTATGCAGGCCGTAGCCAAAAACATTCAGTACTTC
cdr3_aa: CASSMQAVAKNIQYF

j_call: TRBJ1-1
d_call: -
v_call: TRBV2
clone_size: -
cdr3_nt: TGTGCCAGCAGTGAAGCCAGAACAGCGAACACTGAAGCTTTCTTT
cdr3_aa: CASSEARTANTEAFF

j_call: TRBJ2-3
d_call: -
v_call: TRBV7-2
clone_size: -
cdr3_nt: TGTGCCAGCAGCCCATTTGCAGATACGCAGTATTTT
cdr3_aa: CASSPFADTQYF

j_call: TRBJ1-5
d_call: -
v_call: TRBV24-1
clone_size: -
cdr3_nt: TGTGCCACCAGTGATCCGGGAGAGTCATATAATCAGCCCCAGCATTTT
cdr3_aa: CATSDPGESYNQPQHF

j_call: TRBJ1-1
d_call: -
v_call: TRBV5-1
clone_size: -
cdr3_nt: TGCGCCAGCAGCTTACCTCCATCGGGGAACACTGAAGCTTTCTTT
cdr3_aa: CASSLPPSGNTEAFF

j_call: TRBJ2-5
d_call: -
v_call: TRBV5-1
clone_size: -
cdr3_nt: TGCGCCAGCAGCCCGCGACCGGGAAGGAAGGAAGAGACCCAGTACTTC
cdr3_aa: CASSPRPGRKEETQYF

j_call: TRBJ2-5
d_call: -
v_call: TRBV18
clone_size: -
cdr3_nt: TGTGCCAGCTCACCAGGGCACCAAGAGACCCAGTACTTC
cdr3_aa: CASSPGHQETQYF

j_call: TRBJ1-2
d_call: TRBD1
v_call: TRBV5-6
clone_size: -
cdr3_nt: TGTGCCAGCAGCTTGGGGGGACAGGGGTATAACTATGGCTACACCTTC
cdr3_aa: CASSLGGQGYNYGYTF

j_call: TRBJ1-3
d_call: TRBD1
v_call: TRBV19
clone_size: -
cdr3_nt: TGTGCCAGTAGCCACAGGGGAGGTTCTGGAAACACCATATATTTT
cdr3_aa: CASSHRGGSGNTIYF

j_call: TRBJ1-2
d_call: -
v_call: TRBV9
clone_size: -
cdr3_nt: TGTGCCAGCAGTGTACAGGGCCGCGGTGGCTACACCTTC
cdr3_aa: CASSVQGRGGYTF

j_call: TRBJ1-1
d_call: -
v_call: TRBV6-2/TRBV6-3
clone_size: many
cdr3_nt: TGTGCCAGCAGTTACCCAGGTGCAGCTTTCTTT
cdr3_aa: CASSYPGAAFF

j_call: TRBJ1-5
d_call: -
v_call: TRBV12-3/TRBV12-4
clone_size: -
cdr3_nt: TGTGCCAGCAGTTGGGAGGGGATTCAGCCCCAGCATTTT
cdr3_aa: CASSWEGIQPQHF

j_call: TRBJ1-3
d_call: -
v_call: TRBV5-6
clone_size: -
cdr3_nt: TGTGCCAGCTCCGAACAGGGTAGGGTGTCTGGAAACACCATATATTTT
cdr3_aa: CASSEQGRVSGNTIYF

j_call: TRBJ1-1
d_call: -
v_call: TRBV28
clone_size: few
cdr3_nt: TGTGCCAGCAGTTGGCGGTGGGGAGGAACTGAAGCTTTCTTT
cdr3_aa: CASSWRWGGTEAFF

j_call: TRBJ1-6
d_call: -
v_call: TRBV5-1
clone_size: few
cdr3_nt: TGCGCCAGCAGCTCAGAACCACAGGGAAATAATTCACCCCTCCACTTT
cdr3_aa: CASSSEPQGNNSPLHF

j_call: TRBJ2-5
d_call: TRBD1
v_call: TRBV4-1
clone_size: -
cdr3_nt: TGCGCCAGCAGCCAAGAAGGATACAACCGGGGACAGGTTCGACTGGAGACCCAGTACTTC
cdr3_aa: CASSQEGYNRGQVRLETQYF